Each of the 26 T cell receptor beta chains below was sequenced from the same sample in a study of blood T cell repertoires in COVID-19. The protocol was immunoSEQ multiplex PCR, while the TCRdb copy is restricted to in-frame clones and leaves out a portion. This sample has approximately 300,000 clones; around 80% occur once, and the top ten carry roughly 1.1%. The material sequenced was peripheral blood. These receptors came from a woman in her fifties or sixties with acute or convalescent COVID-19.

There are a few counts of this clone. The chain is built from TRBV7-6 and TRBJ1-5; TRBD1 aligns across 7 bases. This CDR3 has 14 residues. Germline V lookup: CDR1 SGHVS, CDR2 FNYEAQ. The V gene end was trimmed by 6 bases and the J gene end by 3 bases; junction bases not matched to a gene: 5. The CDR3 coding sequence is TGTGCCAGCAGTCGGACAGGTCCCAATCAGCCCCAGCATTTT. Translating it yields CASSRTGPNQPQHF.

This clone was counted once. The chain is built from TRBV4-1 and TRBJ1-3, with 10 bases matching TRBD1. J gave up 2 bases and V 0 bases, and 7 bases lay outside the gene matches. The V gene's germline CDR1 is MGHRA and CDR2 YSYEKL. This CDR3 contains 18 residues. The CDR3 DNA sequence: TGCGCCAGCAGCCAAGATGATTTGGGGACAGGGGCTGGAAACACCATATATTTT. As protein: CASSQDDLGTGAGNTIYF.

The J gene is TRBJ2-1, the V gene TRBV25-1; TRBD1 aligns across 9 bases. This CDR3 has 16 amino acids. CDR1 and CDR2 (germline): MGHDK, SYGVNS. V was clipped by 4 bases and J by 6 bases; unmatched bases: 10. CDR3 coding DNA: TGTGCCAGCAGTGGCACCGGGACAGGGTCGGCCAATGAGCAGTTCTTC. It encodes CASSGTGTGSANEQFF.

The rearrangement joins TRBV12-5 to TRBJ2-1, with no clear D. The CDR3 loop spans 10 amino acids. The germline V and J ends were trimmed by 3 bases and 11 bases, with 5 bases remaining between them. Germline V gene sequence: CDR1 LGHNT, CDR2 FRNRAP. In DNA, the CDR3 is TGTGCTAGTGGTTTTGGGCAGCAGTTCTTC. It is translated as CASGFGQQFF. Full variable domain (missing parts from reference TRBV12-5 and TRBJ2-1): DARVTQTPRHKVTEMGQEVTMRCQPILGHNTVFWYRQTMMQGLELLAYFRNRAPLDDSGMPKDRFSAEMPDATLATLKIQPSEPRDSAVYFCASGFGQQFFGPGTRLTVL.

V gene TRBV6-6 combines with J gene TRBJ2-5; D not resolved. Per the germline V gene, CDR1 is MNHNY and CDR2 is SVGAGI (reference sequence). CDR3 length equals 14 residues. V dropped 0 bases and J dropped 5 bases, with 10 bases sitting between them. The CDR3 spells CASSYSRESETQYF. For the CDR3, the DNA is TGTGCCAGCAGTTACTCGAGAGAGTCGGAGACCCAGTACTTC.

V usage is TRBV24-1 and J usage is TRBJ2-7; maybe TRBD1 (5 bases). Germline CDR1 is KGHDR and CDR2 is SFDVKD. This CDR3 comprises 12 residues. V was cut by 8 bases and J by 5 bases, with 12 bases left in between. Here the CDR3 reads CATKGNSDEQYF. For the CDR3, the DNA is TGTGCCACCAAGGGGAATTCGGACGAGCAGTACTTC.

The chain is built from TRBV5-1 and TRBJ1-2; D is ambiguous. V was trimmed by 0 bases and J by 7 bases, leaving 16 bases between them. This CDR3 spans 15 amino acids. Looked up from germline, CDR1 is SGHRS and CDR2 is YFSETQ. The CDR3 reads CASSLETAGLRGYTF. The CDR3 coding sequence is TGCGCCAGCAGCTTGGAAACCGCAGGATTACGTGGCTACACCTTC.

This chain links TRBV3-1 (or the pseudogene TRBV3-2) with TRBJ2-3; 9 bases are a match to TRBD1. CDR1 LGHDT and CDR2 YNNKEL come from the germline V gene (reference sequence). The CDR3 is 15 residues long. V trimming: 5 bases; J trimming: 2 bases; junction bases outside the gene matches: 5. The CDR3 is CASSYRGLDTDTQYF. The CDR3 coding sequence is TGTGCCAGCAGCTACAGGGGGCTCGACACAGATACGCAGTATTTT.

The chain carries TRBV5-1 and TRBJ2-1; 9 nucleotides align to TRBD2. The CDR3 has 18 residues. The germline CDR1 and CDR2 sequences are SGHRS and YFSETQ. The J segment lost 0 bases and the V segment lost 4 bases, leaving 11 bases of the junction unmatched. The CDR3 spells CASSNLIAGDSSYNEQFF. Here the CDR3 DNA reads TGCGCCAGCAGCAACTTGATAGCGGGGGATAGCTCCTACAATGAGCAGTTCTTC.

The chain couples TRBV7-9 to TRBJ2-7, with D maybe TRBD2 (6 bases). CDR1 is SEHNR, CDR2 FQNEAQ, per germline (reference sequence). The CDR3 is 15 amino acids. V was pared by 5 bases and J by 0 bases, with 14 bases between. For the CDR3, the DNA is TGTGCCAGCAGCCCGATAGGAGGGGCCTCCTACGAGCAGTACTTC. It yields the protein CASSPIGGASYEQYF. The full variable domain, its missing parts supplied by reference TRBV7-9 and TRBJ2-7, is DTGVSQNPRHKITKRGQNVTFRCDPISEHNRLYWYRQTLGQGPEFLTYFQNEAQLEKSRLLSDRFSAERPKGSFSTLEIQRTEQGDSAMYLCASSPIGGASYEQYFGPGTRLTVT.

This clone has a single count. The rearrangement uses TRBV6-2 or TRBV6-3 and TRBJ2-1, with a possible D match to TRBD1 (7 bases). CDR3 length equals 17 residues. V was clipped by 5 bases and J by 3 bases, with 20 bases between them. Germline V CDR1 and CDR2: MNHEY, SVGEGT. CDR3: CASSNRGTVGFYNEQFF. The DNA of the CDR3 is TGTGCCAGCAGTAACCGGGGGACAGTGGGCTTCTACAATGAGCAGTTCTTC.

CDR3 sequence (DNA): TGTGCCAGCAGCTTGGTTACCGGGGGAGAGACCCAGTACTTC. This gives the protein CASSLVTGGETQYF. The rearrangement links TRBV5-6 to TRBJ2-5; a possible D gene is TRBD2 (6 bases). Trimming pared 0 bases from V and 4 bases from J, leaving 10 bases between. The germline CDR1 and CDR2 sequences are SGHDT and YYEEEE. CDR3 size: 14 residues.

The chain uses TRBV9 and TRBJ2-2; D not certain. The length of the CDR3 is 12 residues. Germline-derived CDR1 and CDR2 are SGDLS and YYNGEE. Trimming removed 3 bases from V and 5 bases from J, with 5 bases in between. The CDR3 nucleotides are TGTGCCAGCAGCGAACTTACCGGGGAGCTGTTTTTT. Translation gives CASSELTGELFF. Supplemented by reference TRBV9 and TRBJ2-2, the full variable domain reads DSGVTQTPKHLITATGQRVTLRCSPRSGDLSVYWYQQSLDQGLQFLIQYYNGEERAKGNILERFSAQQFPDLHSELNLSSLELGDSALYFCASSELTGELFFGEGSRLTVL.

The rearrangement joins TRBV12-3 or TRBV12-4 to TRBJ1-5; D not resolved. The V and J ends lost 4 bases and 7 bases respectively, with 11 bases between them. The CDR3 has 13 amino acids. CDR3 protein: CASSSRGGQPQHF. The CDR3, as DNA: TGTGCCAGCAGTTCTCGGGGAGGACAGCCCCAGCATTTT.

V is TRBV10-3 and J is TRBJ2-1; D not resolved. The germline V gene encodes CDR1 ENHRY and CDR2 SYGVKD. Trimming stripped 8 bases from V and 0 bases from J, with 14 bases between. CDR3 length equals 15 residues. CDR3 DNA sequence: TGTGCCATCCATGTGGGCCAGAGCTCCTACAATGAGCAGTTCTTC. It translates to CAIHVGQSSYNEQFF.

This chain connects TRBV9 to TRBJ1-3; 7 bases are shared with TRBD1. Trimming cost V 4 bases and J 0 bases; bases outside gene matches: 7. CDR3 length equals 16 residues. In germline, CDR1 is SGDLS, CDR2 YYNGEE. In DNA form, the CDR3 reads TGTGCCAGCAGCAAGGGACAGCCGAGCTCTGGAAACACCATATATTTT. As protein: CASSKGQPSSGNTIYF. Combining the CDR3 with reference TRBV9 and TRBJ1-3 gives the whole variable domain DSGVTQTPKHLITATGQRVTLRCSPRSGDLSVYWYQQSLDQGLQFLIQYYNGEERAKGNILERFSAQQFPDLHSELNLSSLELGDSALYFCASSKGQPSSGNTIYFGEGSWLTVV.

This clone was seen a handful of times. V gene TRBV18 combines with J gene TRBJ2-7; 8 bases are a match to TRBD2. V was clipped by 2 bases and J by 0 bases; unmatched bases: 6. CDR1 and CDR2 (germline): KGHSH, LQKENI. CDR3 size: 16 residues. This CDR3 reads CASSPGLREGSYEQYF. DNA for the CDR3: TGTGCCAGCTCACCAGGACTCCGGGAGGGCTCCTACGAGCAGTACTTC. Looking up the rest from reference TRBV18 and TRBJ2-7 gives the full variable domain: NAGVMQNPRHLVRRRGQEARLRCSPMKGHSHVYWYRQLPEEGLKFMVYLQKENIIDESGMPKERFSAEFPKEGPSILRIQQVVRGDSAAYFCASSPGLREGSYEQYFGPGTRLTVT.

V and J are TRBV12-5 and TRBJ1-5; D is possibly TRBD1 (5 bases). The CDR3 is 16 amino acids. Germline V gene sequence: CDR1 LGHNT, CDR2 FRNRAP. V gave up 2 bases and J gave up 0 bases, with 11 bases separating them. CDR3 sequence reads: CASGLLGHASNQPQHF. CDR3 DNA: TGTGCTAGTGGTTTGCTCGGACACGCTAGCAATCAGCCCCAGCATTTT.

The V call is TRBV7-3, the J call TRBJ2-2; TRBD2 matches 13 bases. V shed 5 bases, J shed 5 bases, and the junction held 2 bases outside the gene matches. Per the germline V gene, CDR1 is SGHTA and CDR2 is FQGTGA. This CDR3 comprises 15 residues. The CDR3 loop is CASSPGLAGTGELFF. The CDR3 bases are TGTGCCAGCAGCCCGGGACTAGCGGGAACCGGGGAGCTGTTTTTT.

This clone was counted at least ten times. Distinct nucleotide sequences in the sample also encode this CDR3. The rearrangement uses TRBV6-5 and TRBJ2-5, with 8 bases matching TRBD1. Trimming cost V 8 bases and J 4 bases; bases outside gene matches: 3. The germline CDR1 and CDR2 sequences are MNHEY and SVGAGI. This CDR3 is 12 amino acids long. CDR3 protein: CASGGQGETQYF. CDR3 DNA sequence: TGTGCCAGCGGCGGACAGGGAGAGACCCAGTACTTC.

In DNA form, the CDR3 reads TGTGCCAGCAGCCGGGAGGCCAGCCCTGAAGCTTTCTTT. This sequence encodes CASSREASPEAFF. The rearrangement uses TRBV3-1 (or the pseudogene TRBV3-2) and TRBJ1-1; D unclear. The V gene's germline CDR1 is LGHDT and CDR2 YNNKEL (reference sequence). Trimming removed 4 bases from V and 6 bases from J, with 12 bases in between. The CDR3 consists of 13 residues.

The chain has TRBV5-1 and TRBJ2-7, with D possibly matching TRBD2 (6 bases). Germline V gene data show CDR1 as SGHRS and CDR2 as YFSETQ. CDR3 length equals 14 residues. Between the trimmed V and J ends, which lost 4 bases and 0 bases, there was a span of 11 bases. CDR3 in DNA: TGCGCCAGCAGCCCCGACGGGAGCTCCTACGAGCAGTACTTC. Its translation is CASSPDGSSYEQYF. Looking up the rest from reference TRBV5-1 and TRBJ2-7 gives the full variable domain: KAGVTQTPRYLIKTRGQQVTLSCSPISGHRSVSWYQQTPGQGLQFLFEYFSETQRNKGNFPGRFSGRQFSNSRSEMNVSTLELGDSALYLCASSPDGSSYEQYFGPGTRLTVT.

This clone was seen only a few times. This chain joins TRBV5-4 and TRBJ2-5; TRBD2 aligns across 11 bases. CDR1 and CDR2 from the germline V gene are SGHNT and YYREEE (reference sequence). CDR3 length: 17 residues. Trimming took 0 bases from V and 4 from J; bases not matched to a gene: 8. DNA of the CDR3: TGTGCCAGCAGCTTGGTTTTTAGCGGGAGGGCCCGAGAGACCCAGTACTTC. This encodes CASSLVFSGRARETQYF.

This chain's CDR3 is CASSLARGLEGYTF. DNA for the CDR3: TGTGCCAGCAGCCTGGCCCGGGGGTTGGAAGGCTACACCTTC. The chain uses TRBV5-4 and TRBJ1-2, with D possibly matching TRBD1 (5 bases). The CDR3 totals 14 residues. Germline V gene data show CDR1 as SGHNT and CDR2 as YYREEE (reference sequence). Trimming left V 4 bases short and J 8 bases short, with 18 bases between.

V gene TRBV30 combines with J gene TRBJ1-6; D is possibly TRBD1 (5 bases). CDR1 and CDR2 (germline): GTSNPN, SVGIG (reference sequence). The CDR3 is 12 residues long. Trimming stripped 3 bases from V and 5 bases from J, with 5 bases between. The CDR3 loop reads CAWRTDNSPLHF. The CDR3 coding sequence is TGTGCCTGGAGGACAGATAATTCACCCCTCCACTTT.

The chain recombines TRBV30 with TRBJ1-5, with 10 bases matching TRBD1. Germline V lookup: CDR1 GTSNPN, CDR2 SVGIG (reference sequence). V shed 6 bases and J 5 bases; nucleotides not matched to a gene: 4. The CDR3 covers 13 residues. The CDR3 is CACLTGGDQPQHF. The CDR3 DNA reads TGTGCCTGCCTGACAGGGGGCGATCAGCCCCAGCATTTT.